The 26 T cell receptor beta chains in this list originate from one sample, sequenced in a study of human versus mouse CDR3 diversity and MHC coevolution. This table comes from immunoSEQ multiplex PCR, and its TCRdb copy is limited to in-frame clones, with some not included. Here the sample spans fewer than 80,000 clones, 85% to 95% being singletons. Sequencing used naive CD4+ T cells from blood. Subset: CD45RO-negative CD62L-positive naive CD4 T cells. The receptors were sampled from a person aged 30-69 years in good health.

V usage is TRBV13 and J usage is TRBJ1-4; D is uncertain. This CDR3 region has 16 residues. V shed 2 bases and J shed 0 bases, with 10 bases lying between them. Germline CDR1 is PRHDT and CDR2 is FYEKMQ (reference sequence). In nucleotides, the CDR3 is TGTGCCAGCAGCTTAAGAGTATATGCAACTAATGAAAAACTGTTTTTT. Protein sequence: CASSLRVYATNEKLFF.

J is TRBJ2-5 and V is TRBV4-2; no clear D. The CDR3 totals 15 residues. Germline-derived CDR1 and CDR2 are LGHNA and YNFKEQ. V was pared by 1 base and J by 2 bases, with 11 bases between. The chain's CDR3 is CASSQVSAGQETQYF. CDR3 sequence (DNA): TGTGCCAGCAGCCAAGTGAGTGCAGGACAAGAGACCCAGTACTTC.

This clone was seen only a few times. This chain joins TRBV28 and TRBJ1-5; D not certain. V lost 8 bases to trimming and J lost 2 bases, with 4 bases between them. Germline-derived CDR1 and CDR2 are MDHEN and SYDVKM. The CDR3 loop spans 11 amino acids. This chain's CDR3 is CASGGNQPQHF. The CDR3 bases are TGTGCCAGCGGAGGCAATCAGCCCCAGCATTTT.

This rearrangement joins TRBV19 to TRBJ1-6; tentative D call: TRBD1 (5 bases). Trimming removed 4 bases from V and 5 bases from J, with 12 bases in between. The length of the CDR3 is 15 residues. CDR1 LNHDA and CDR2 SQIVND come from the germline V gene (reference sequence). The CDR3 loop is CASSRGDRDNSPLHF. CDR3 in DNA: TGTGCCAGTAGTAGGGGTGACAGAGATAATTCACCCCTCCACTTT. Together with reference TRBV19 and TRBJ1-6, the CDR3 gives the full variable domain: DGGITQSPKYLFRKEGQNVTLSCEQNLNHDAMYWYRQDPGQGLRLIYYSQIVNDFQKGDIAEGYSVSREKKESFPLTVTSAQKNPTAFYLCASSRGDRDNSPLHFGNGTRLTVT.

The V and J genes are TRBV5-6 and TRBJ2-2; no firm D call. Germline CDR1 SGHDT, CDR2 YYEEEE. V was trimmed by 4 bases and J by 6 bases, leaving 16 bases between them. This CDR3 is 15 amino acids long. CDR3 protein: CASSHYTLTAGELFF. CDR3 bases: TGTGCCAGCAGCCACTATACCCTGACCGCCGGGGAGCTGTTTTTT.

The rearrangement joins TRBV15 to TRBJ1-1, with 7 bases aligning to TRBD1. Germline loops: CDR1 LNHNV, CDR2 YYDKDF (reference sequence). The junction had 5 bases not matched to a gene; V was cut back by 3 bases and J by 1 base. The CDR3 sequence is 15 residues long. CDR3: CATSRDRSTNTEAFF. In DNA form, the CDR3 reads TGTGCCACCAGCAGGGACAGGAGCACGAACACTGAAGCTTTCTTT.

This chain links TRBV7-3 with TRBJ2-5; D is possibly TRBD1 (6 bases). V was pared by 0 bases and J by 5 bases, with 7 bases between. The CDR3 runs to 13 residues. CDR1 is SGHTA, CDR2 FQGTGA, per germline. CDR3: CASSLTGAETQYF. In nucleotides, the CDR3 is TGTGCCAGCAGCTTAACGGGGGCTGAGACCCAGTACTTC.

The rearrangement uses TRBV5-1 and TRBJ2-7, with 12 bases identical to TRBD2. With 0 bases clipped from V and 0 bases from J, the junction kept 4 bases outside the gene matches. Germline CDR1 and CDR2: SGHRS and YFSETQ. CDR3 length: 17 amino acids. CDR3 in DNA: TGCGCCAGCAGCTTGGCTAGGACTAGCGGGGACTCCTACGAGCAGTACTTC. Amino acid sequence: CASSLARTSGDSYEQYF. Filled out from reference TRBV5-1 and TRBJ2-7, the complete variable domain reads KAGVTQTPRYLIKTRGQQVTLSCSPISGHRSVSWYQQTPGQGLQFLFEYFSETQRNKGNFPGRFSGRQFSNSRSEMNVSTLELGDSALYLCASSLARTSGDSYEQYFGPGTRLTVT.

The genes are TRBV10-3 and TRBJ2-5, with 11 bases identical to TRBD1. Gene TRBJ2-7 matches the end of the DNA better, so the J call may be wrong. Germline V CDR1 and CDR2: ENHRY, SYGVKD. The CDR3 loop spans 15 amino acids. As DNA, the CDR3 is TGTGCCATCAGGGCGGGACAGGGGGGTGGGAACGAGCAGTACTTC. Protein product: CAIRAGQGGGNEQYF.

This clone came up a few times. The gene calls are TRBV7-9 and TRBJ1-4; D is possibly TRBD1 (6 bases). V dropped 5 bases and J dropped 1 base, with 11 bases sitting between them. The germline V gene has CDR1 SEHNR and CDR2 FQNEAQ (reference sequence). CDR3 length equals 15 residues. CDR3 nucleotide sequence: TGTGCCAGCAGCCGAACAGGGATAACTAATGAAAAACTGTTTTTT. Amino acid sequence: CASSRTGITNEKLFF.

This clone was seen once. The V call is TRBV5-5, the J call TRBJ1-1, with a tentative D call TRBD1 (5 bases). The CDR3 loop spans 19 amino acids. V lost 0 bases to trimming and J lost 3 bases, with 24 bases between them. Germline-derived CDR1 and CDR2 are SGHKS and YYEKEE (reference sequence). This CDR3 reads CASSLARLRGGKADTEAFF. In nucleotides, the CDR3 is TGTGCCAGCAGCTTGGCCAGATTGAGGGGCGGGAAGGCGGACACTGAAGCTTTCTTT. Based on the CDR3 plus reference TRBV5-5 and TRBJ1-1, the full variable domain is DAGVTQSPTHLIKTRGQQVTLRCSPISGHKSVSWYQQVLGQGPQFIFQYYEKEERGRGNFPDRFSARQFPNYSSELNVNALLLGDSALYLCASSLARLRGGKADTEAFFGQGTRLTVV.

The chain is built from TRBV5-4 and TRBJ2-1; 8 bases line up with TRBD2. The V and J ends lost 4 bases and 4 bases, in that order; junction bases with no gene match: 10. In germline, CDR1 is SGHNT, CDR2 YYREEE (reference sequence). The CDR3 has 16 amino acids. Here the CDR3 DNA reads TGTGCCAGCAGCCCCCAAGGAGCGGGGGAATACAATGAGCAGTTCTTC. Translating gives CASSPQGAGEYNEQFF.

This chain connects TRBV11-2 to TRBJ2-7; 8 positions agree with TRBD1. CDR1 is SGHAT, CDR2 FQNNGV, per germline. Trimming took 4 bases from V and 5 from J; bases not matched to a gene: 10. CDR3 length: 15 amino acids. The CDR3 protein is CASSSTGQGWDEQYF. CDR3 DNA: TGTGCCAGCAGCTCGACAGGACAGGGCTGGGACGAGCAGTACTTC. Full variable domain (rest looked up from reference TRBV11-2 and TRBJ2-7): EAGVAQSPRYKIIEKRQSVAFWCNPISGHATLYWYQQILGQGPKLLIQFQNNGVVDDSQLPKDRFSAERLKGVDSTLKIQPAKLEDSAVYLCASSSTGQGWDEQYFGPGTRLTVT.

V and J are TRBV6-6 and TRBJ2-7, with a possible D match to TRBD1 (5 bases). Germline lookup yields CDR1 MNHNY and CDR2 SVGAGI (reference sequence). The CDR3 runs 14 residues. Trimming took off 7 bases at V and 6 bases at J, with 19 bases between the two ends. In DNA form, the CDR3 reads TGTGCCAGCACCCCCTGGGCAGGGTCCATCGAGCAGTACTTC. Encoded protein: CASTPWAGSIEQYF.

V is TRBV19 and J is TRBJ2-7; D might be TRBD1 (6 bases). The ends were cut back, 4 bases at V and 7 bases at J, with 14 bases in the middle. The CDR3 runs 13 residues. CDR1 is LNHDA and CDR2 is SQIVND in the germline V gene (reference sequence). The CDR3 coding sequence is TGTGCCAGTAGTAGACAGGACCCCTGGGAGCAGTACTTC. Translating it yields CASSRQDPWEQYF.

J is TRBJ2-2 and V is TRBV12-5, with 7 nucleotides matching TRBD2. Trimming cost V 5 bases and J 2 bases; bases outside gene matches: 11. Germline CDR1 is LGHNT and CDR2 is FRNRAP. The length of the CDR3 is 17 residues. The CDR3 loop reads CASGGGGTSTNTGELFF. The CDR3 DNA reads as TGTGCTAGTGGTGGGGGGGGGACCTCAACAAACACCGGGGAGCTGTTTTTT.

The chain recombines TRBV7-8 with TRBJ1-5, with TRBD1 as a possible D gene (5 bases). The ends were cut back, 2 bases at V and 1 base at J, with 15 bases in the middle. The CDR3 sequence is 17 residues long. The V gene's germline CDR1 is SGHVS and CDR2 FQNEAQ. The CDR3 DNA is TGTGCCAGCAGCTTACAGGGAATCACGGCAAGCAATCAGCCCCAGCATTTT. Residues: CASSLQGITASNQPQHF. Supplemented by reference TRBV7-8 and TRBJ1-5, the full variable domain reads GAGVSQSPRYKVAKRGQDVALRCDPISGHVSLFWYQQALGQGPEFLTYFQNEAQLDKSGLPSDRFFAERPEGSVSTLKIQRTQQEDSAVYLCASSLQGITASNQPQHFGDGTRLSIL.

V usage is TRBV4-1 and J usage is TRBJ1-5; tentatively, D is TRBD1 (6 bases). Germline lookup yields CDR1 MGHRA and CDR2 YSYEKL. The CDR3 has 15 amino acids. Trimming stripped 3 bases from V and 5 bases from J, with 14 bases between. The CDR3 coding sequence is TGCGCCAGCAGCCAGGGGGGGGCCTGGGATCAGCCCCAGCATTTT. This sequence encodes CASSQGGAWDQPQHF.

This clone was seen just once. The chain is built from TRBV7-9 and TRBJ2-1; perhaps TRBD1 as D (7 bases). This CDR3 spans 13 amino acids. Germline loops: CDR1 SEHNR, CDR2 FQNEAQ (reference sequence). The germline V and J ends were trimmed by 7 bases and 6 bases, with 13 bases remaining between them. CDR3 nucleotides: TGTGCCAGCACCCCCAGGGGGGCCAATGAGCAGTTCTTC. Residues: CASTPRGANEQFF.

This clone was detected only once. The chain uses TRBV18 and TRBJ2-3; TRBD2 matches at 8 bases. Trimming removed 11 bases from V and 2 bases from J; junction bases left unmatched: 9. This CDR3 is 14 amino acids long. The V gene's germline CDR1 is KGHSH and CDR2 LQKENI. CDR3 region: CAARPGGNTDTQYF. The DNA for the CDR3 is TGTGCCGCGCGTCCGGGAGGGAACACAGATACGCAGTATTTT. Complete variable domain (other parts from reference TRBV18 and TRBJ2-3): NAGVMQNPRHLVRRRGQEARLRCSPMKGHSHVYWYRQLPEEGLKFMVYLQKENIIDESGMPKERFSAEFPKEGPSILRIQQVVRGDSAAYFCAARPGGNTDTQYFGPGTRLTVL.

The V and J genes are TRBV19 and TRBJ1-2, with TRBD1 as a possible D gene (6 bases). Trimming cost V 5 bases and J 2 bases, with 12 bases left between them. This CDR3 is 14 amino acids long. Germline V gene lookup returns CDR1 LNHDA and CDR2 SQIVND (reference sequence). The CDR3 bases are TGTGCCAGTAGTCTACAGGGAGTAAACTATGGCTACACCTTC. This codes for CASSLQGVNYGYTF.

The chain recombines TRBV10-1 with TRBJ2-7, with 14 bases aligning to TRBD2. The CDR3 is 22 amino acids. V was pared by 5 bases and J by 1 base, with 22 bases of the junction left unmatched. Germline values: CDR1 WNHNN, CDR2 SYGVQD (reference sequence). The CDR3 coding sequence is TGCGCCAGCAGTCCGGGCGGACTAGCGGGGGGCCAGAACGGGTTGAGATCCTACGAGCAGTACTTC. As protein: CASSPGGLAGGQNGLRSYEQYF.

This clone was seen a handful of times. Other DNA sequences in this specimen translate into the identical CDR3. The genes are TRBV5-1 and TRBJ1-1, with D possibly matching TRBD1 (5 bases). The CDR3 is 14 amino acids. V was clipped by 1 base and J by 0 bases, with 7 bases between them. CDR1 is SGHRS, CDR2 YFSETQ, per germline. CDR3 protein: CASSLQGMNTEAFF. DNA of the CDR3: TGCGCCAGCAGCTTGCAGGGCATGAACACTGAAGCTTTCTTT.

In DNA form, the CDR3 reads TGTGCCATCAGGGGGACAGCCGGGAATTCTGAAGCTTTCTTT. Its protein is CAIRGTAGNSEAFF. This sequence joins TRBV10-3 and TRBJ1-1; TRBD1 matches at 7 bases. V gave up 6 bases and J gave up 6 bases; unmatched junction bases: 10. The CDR3 runs to 14 residues. Germline CDR1 reads ENHRY; CDR2 reads SYGVKD.

This chain uses TRBV6-1 with TRBJ2-7, with 8 bases lining up with TRBD1. Germline V gene sequence: CDR1 MNHNS, CDR2 SASEGT. This CDR3 contains 15 residues. V lost 5 bases to trimming and J lost 5 bases; unmatched junction nucleotides: 11. The CDR3 is CASSSRQGRKHEQYF. The DNA for the CDR3 is TGTGCCAGCAGTAGTCGACAGGGGCGGAAACACGAGCAGTACTTC.

The V and J genes are TRBV4-2 and TRBJ2-5; TRBD2 agrees at 9 bases. Germline-derived CDR1 and CDR2 are LGHNA and YNFKEQ. The length of the CDR3 is 18 residues. J was trimmed by 5 bases and V by 0 bases; bases with no gene match: 13. The CDR3 DNA reads TGTGCCAGCAGCCAAGATCGTAGTAGCGGGGGTCTTCGGGAGACCCAGTACTTC. Protein product: CASSQDRSSGGLRETQYF.